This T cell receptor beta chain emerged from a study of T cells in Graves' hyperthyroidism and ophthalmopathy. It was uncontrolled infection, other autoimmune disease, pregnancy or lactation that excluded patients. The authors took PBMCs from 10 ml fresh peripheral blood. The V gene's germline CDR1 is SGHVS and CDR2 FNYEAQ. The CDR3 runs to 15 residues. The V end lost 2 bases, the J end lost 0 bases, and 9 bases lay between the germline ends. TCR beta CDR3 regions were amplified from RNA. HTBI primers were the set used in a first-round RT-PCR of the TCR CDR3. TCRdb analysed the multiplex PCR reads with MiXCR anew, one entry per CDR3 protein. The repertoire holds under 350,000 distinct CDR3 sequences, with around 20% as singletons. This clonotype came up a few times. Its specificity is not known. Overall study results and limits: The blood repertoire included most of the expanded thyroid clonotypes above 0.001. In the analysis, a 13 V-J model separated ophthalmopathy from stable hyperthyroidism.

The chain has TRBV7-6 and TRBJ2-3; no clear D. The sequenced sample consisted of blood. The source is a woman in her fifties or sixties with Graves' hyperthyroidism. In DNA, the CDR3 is TGTGCCAGCAGCTTATTACAAGCTAGCACAGATACGCAGTATTTT. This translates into CASSLLQASTDTQYF.